One T cell receptor (beta chain) is described in this entry. This clonotype was recorded many times. It lacks a known antigen. Base qualities are not at hand, and no much larger clone is one base apart. These data belong to a study of T cell repertoires in cytomegalovirus infection (dated by TCRdb to between 2019 and 2020). At the level of the whole study: Donor HLA type was relevant to the analysis, because carriage of CMV infection together with the matching HLA type was indicated by public TCR beta signatures. Study-level results and caveats: Carriers of CMV infection plus the relevant HLA type were discriminated by the cumulative frequency of public TCR beta family members in the study cohort and in an independent roughly 350-donor cohort. The ex vivo response was dominated by HLA-C-restricted CMV-specific TCR beta clonotypes, and the single most frequent clonotype in two of eight donors was supplied by these HLA-C-restricted clonotypes.

The data were produced on an Illumina HiSeq 1500. TCRdb ran its own pipeline on the public reads, namely fastp trimming at Q25 and MiXCR clone calling, and kept in-frame beta chains. A single entry per CDR3 protein holds the most common genes and DNA from its merged rows. This sample comprises 450,000 to 600,000 distinct CDR3 sequences, approximately 10% of them detected only once. Clones ranked in the top ten supply about 9.4% of the sample. CDR1 PRHDT and CDR2 FYEKMQ were looked up in the germline V gene (reference sequence). V is trimmed back by 5 bases and J by 5 bases, and the junction contains 9 bases that no gene match accounts for. From cysteine to phenylalanine, the CDR3 is 17 amino acids long. Left in the record is the CDR3 DNA by itself, 51 bases read in frame from the first base.

The receptor chain draws on TRBV13 and TRBJ2-3, with 14 bases matching TRBD2. Sequenced input: PBMCs. This TCR was recovered from a human donor in good health (CMV status not recorded). Some clones in this sample may be carry-over from other donors' samples. The CDR3 region: CASSLIRLAGGQDTQYF. The nucleotide sequence is TGTGCCAGCAGCCTAATAAGACTAGCGGGGGGGCAAGATACGCAGTATTTT.